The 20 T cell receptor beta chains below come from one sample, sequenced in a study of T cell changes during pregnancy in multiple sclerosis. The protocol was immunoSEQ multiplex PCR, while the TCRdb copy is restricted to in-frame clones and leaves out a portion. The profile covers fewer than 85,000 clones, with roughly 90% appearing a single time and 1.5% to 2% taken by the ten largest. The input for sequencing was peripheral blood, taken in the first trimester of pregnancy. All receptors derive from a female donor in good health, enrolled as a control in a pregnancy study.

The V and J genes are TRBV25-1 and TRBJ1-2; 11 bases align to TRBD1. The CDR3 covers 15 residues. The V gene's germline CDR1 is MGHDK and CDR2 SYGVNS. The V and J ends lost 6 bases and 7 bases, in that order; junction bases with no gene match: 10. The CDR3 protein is CASRASGTGGSGYTF. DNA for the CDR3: TGTGCCAGCAGGGCCTCCGGGACAGGGGGTTCTGGCTACACCTTC.

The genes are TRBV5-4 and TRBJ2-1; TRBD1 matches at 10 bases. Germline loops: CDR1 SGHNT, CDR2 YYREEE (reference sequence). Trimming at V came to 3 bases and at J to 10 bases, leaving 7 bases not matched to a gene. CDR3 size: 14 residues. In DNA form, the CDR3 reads TGTGCCAGCAGCTCCCGGGACAGGGGCCGCGAGCAGTTCTTC. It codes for CASSSRDRGREQFF. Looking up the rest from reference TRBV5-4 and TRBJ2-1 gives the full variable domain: ETGVTQSPTHLIKTRGQQVTLRCSSQSGHNTVSWYQQALGQGPQFIFQYYREEENGRGNFPPRFSGLQFPNYSSELNVNALELDDSALYLCASSSRDRGREQFFGPGTRLTVL.

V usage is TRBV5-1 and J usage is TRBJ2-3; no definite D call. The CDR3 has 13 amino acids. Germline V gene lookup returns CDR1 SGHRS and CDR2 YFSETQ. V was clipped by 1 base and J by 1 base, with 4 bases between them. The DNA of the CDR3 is TGCGCCAGCAGCTTGTCAGGCACAGATACGCAGTATTTT. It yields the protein CASSLSGTDTQYF.

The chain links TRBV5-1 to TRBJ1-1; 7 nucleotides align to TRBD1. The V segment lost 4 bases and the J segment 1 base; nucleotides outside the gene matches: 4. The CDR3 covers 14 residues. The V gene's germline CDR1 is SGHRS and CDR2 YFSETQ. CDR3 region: CASSAGQSNTEAFF. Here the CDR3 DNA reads TGCGCCAGCAGCGCGGGACAGTCGAACACTGAAGCTTTCTTT.

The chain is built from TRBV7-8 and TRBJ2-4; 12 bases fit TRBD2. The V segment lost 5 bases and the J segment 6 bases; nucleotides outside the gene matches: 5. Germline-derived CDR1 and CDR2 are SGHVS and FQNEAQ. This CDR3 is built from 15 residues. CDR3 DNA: TGTGCCAGCAGCCAAAGGGGACTAGCGGGAAACATTCAGTACTTC. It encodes CASSQRGLAGNIQYF.

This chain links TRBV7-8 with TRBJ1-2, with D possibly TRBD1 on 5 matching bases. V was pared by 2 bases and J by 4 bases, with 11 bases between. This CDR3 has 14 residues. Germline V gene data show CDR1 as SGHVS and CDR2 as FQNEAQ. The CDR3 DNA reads TGTGCCAGCAGCTTAAGTACGGGGGGCTATGGCTACACCTTC. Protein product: CASSLSTGGYGYTF.

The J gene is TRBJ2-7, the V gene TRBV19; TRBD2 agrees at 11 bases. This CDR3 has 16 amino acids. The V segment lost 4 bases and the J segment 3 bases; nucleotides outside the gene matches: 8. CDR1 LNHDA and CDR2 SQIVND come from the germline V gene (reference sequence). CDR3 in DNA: TGTGCCAGTAGTACCCCCGGGACTAGCGGCTTCTACGAGCAGTACTTC. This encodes CASSTPGTSGFYEQYF.

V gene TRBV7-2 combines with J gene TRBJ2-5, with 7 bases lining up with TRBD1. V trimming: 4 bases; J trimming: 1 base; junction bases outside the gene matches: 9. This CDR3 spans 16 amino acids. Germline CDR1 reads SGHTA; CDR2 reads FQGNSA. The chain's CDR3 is CASSSTFGQVQETQYF. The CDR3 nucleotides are TGTGCCAGCAGCTCAACATTCGGACAGGTCCAAGAGACCCAGTACTTC.

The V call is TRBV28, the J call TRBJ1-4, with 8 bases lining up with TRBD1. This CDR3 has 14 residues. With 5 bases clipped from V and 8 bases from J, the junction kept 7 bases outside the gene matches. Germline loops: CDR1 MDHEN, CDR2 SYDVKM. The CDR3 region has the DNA TGTGCCAGCAGTCTCAGACAGGGGCGCGAAAAACTGTTTTTT. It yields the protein CASSLRQGREKLFF.

The CDR3 region is CASSISRLAARTEAFF. The DNA of the CDR3 is TGTGCCAGTAGTATCTCTAGACTGGCGGCTCGGACTGAAGCTTTCTTT. The chain carries TRBV19 and TRBJ1-1, with no clear D. Germline CDR1 LNHDA, CDR2 SQIVND (reference sequence). The CDR3 contains 16 residues. Trimming stripped 3 bases from V and 5 bases from J, with 19 bases between.

The CDR3 region has the DNA TGTGCCAGCAGTTTCGGACGACAGGTCCACGAGCAGTACTTC. It is translated as CASSFGRQVHEQYF. V gene TRBV27 combines with J gene TRBJ2-7; D is possibly TRBD1 (6 bases). CDR3 length: 14 amino acids. The germline gives CDR1 MNHEY, CDR2 SMNVEV (reference sequence). The V and J ends lost 3 bases and 5 bases respectively, with 14 bases between them.

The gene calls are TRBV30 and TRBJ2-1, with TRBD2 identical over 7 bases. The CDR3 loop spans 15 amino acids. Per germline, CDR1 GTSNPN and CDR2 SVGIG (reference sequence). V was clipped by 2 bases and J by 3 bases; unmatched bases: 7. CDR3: CAWSRGGSGYNEQFF. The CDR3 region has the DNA TGTGCCTGGAGTCGCGGGGGAAGCGGCTACAATGAGCAGTTCTTC.

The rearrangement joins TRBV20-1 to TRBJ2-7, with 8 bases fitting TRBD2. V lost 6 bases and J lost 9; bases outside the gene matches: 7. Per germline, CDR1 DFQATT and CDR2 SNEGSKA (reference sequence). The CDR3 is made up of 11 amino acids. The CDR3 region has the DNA TGCAGTGCCGAGACTAGCGTATCGCAGTACTTC. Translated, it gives CSAETSVSQYF.

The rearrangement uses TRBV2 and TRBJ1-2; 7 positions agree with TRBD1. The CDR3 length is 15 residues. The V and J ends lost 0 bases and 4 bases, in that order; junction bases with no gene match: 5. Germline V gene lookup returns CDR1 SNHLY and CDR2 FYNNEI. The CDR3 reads CASSEAFGTAYGYTF. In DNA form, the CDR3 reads TGTGCCAGCAGTGAAGCGTTCGGGACAGCCTATGGCTACACCTTC.

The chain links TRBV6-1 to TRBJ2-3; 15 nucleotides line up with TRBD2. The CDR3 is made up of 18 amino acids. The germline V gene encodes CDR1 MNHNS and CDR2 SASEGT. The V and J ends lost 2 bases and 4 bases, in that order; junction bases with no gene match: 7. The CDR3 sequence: CASSERTSGRVSSDTQYF. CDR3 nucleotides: TGTGCCAGCAGTGAAAGGACTAGCGGGAGGGTTAGTTCAGATACGCAGTATTTT.

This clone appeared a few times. CDR3 loop: CASSRGTSSNQPQHF. CDR3 bases: TGCGCCAGCAGCCGAGGGACATCTAGCAATCAGCCCCAGCATTTT. This chain connects TRBV4-1 to TRBJ1-5; D is possibly TRBD1 (6 bases). The CDR3 loop spans 15 amino acids. V lost 4 bases and J lost 0, with 10 bases in between. Germline CDR1 reads MGHRA; CDR2 reads YSYEKL.

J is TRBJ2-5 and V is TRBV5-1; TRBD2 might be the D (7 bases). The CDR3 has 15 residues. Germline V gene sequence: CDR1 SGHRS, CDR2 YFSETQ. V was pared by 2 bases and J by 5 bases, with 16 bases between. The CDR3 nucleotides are TGCGCCAGCAGCTTAGGGGGAGGGCCCTGGGAGACCCAGTACTTC. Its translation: CASSLGGGPWETQYF.

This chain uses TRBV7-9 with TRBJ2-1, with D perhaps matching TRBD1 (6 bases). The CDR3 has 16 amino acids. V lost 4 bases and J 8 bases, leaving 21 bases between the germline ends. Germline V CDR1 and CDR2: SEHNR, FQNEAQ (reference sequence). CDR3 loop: CASSSPWTARPDEQFF. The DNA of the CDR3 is TGTGCCAGCAGCTCCCCATGGACAGCACGCCCGGATGAGCAGTTCTTC.

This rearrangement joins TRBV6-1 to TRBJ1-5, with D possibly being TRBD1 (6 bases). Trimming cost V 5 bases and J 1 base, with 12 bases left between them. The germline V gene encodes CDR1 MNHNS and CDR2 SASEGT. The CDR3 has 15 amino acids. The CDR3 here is CASSLGGGSNQPQHF. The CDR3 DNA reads TGTGCCAGCAGTCTAGGGGGGGGGAGCAATCAGCCCCAGCATTTT.

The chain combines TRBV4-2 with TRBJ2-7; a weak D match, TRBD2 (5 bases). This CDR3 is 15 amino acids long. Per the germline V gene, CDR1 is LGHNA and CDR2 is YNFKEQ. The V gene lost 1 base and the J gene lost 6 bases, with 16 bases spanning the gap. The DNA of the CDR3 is TGTGCCAGCAGCCAAGTAGAGCGGAGATCGGGCGAGCAGTACTTC. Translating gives CASSQVERRSGEQYF.